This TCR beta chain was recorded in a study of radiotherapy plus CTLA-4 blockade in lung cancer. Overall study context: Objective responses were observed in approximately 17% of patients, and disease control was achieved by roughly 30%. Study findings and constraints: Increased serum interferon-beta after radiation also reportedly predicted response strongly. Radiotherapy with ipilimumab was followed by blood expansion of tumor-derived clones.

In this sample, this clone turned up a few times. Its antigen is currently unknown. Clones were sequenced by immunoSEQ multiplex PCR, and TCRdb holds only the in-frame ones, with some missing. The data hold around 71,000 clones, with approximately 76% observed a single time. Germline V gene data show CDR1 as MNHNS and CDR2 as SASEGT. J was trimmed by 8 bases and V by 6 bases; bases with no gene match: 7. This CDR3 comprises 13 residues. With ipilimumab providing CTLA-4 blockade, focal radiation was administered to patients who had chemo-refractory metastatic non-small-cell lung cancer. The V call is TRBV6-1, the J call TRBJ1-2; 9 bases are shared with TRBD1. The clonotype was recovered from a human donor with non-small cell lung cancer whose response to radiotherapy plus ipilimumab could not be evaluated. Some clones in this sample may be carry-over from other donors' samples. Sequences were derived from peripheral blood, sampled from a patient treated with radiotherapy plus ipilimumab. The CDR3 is CASSWDRVSGYTF. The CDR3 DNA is TGTGCCAGCAGCTGGGACAGGGTTTCGGGCTACACCTTC.